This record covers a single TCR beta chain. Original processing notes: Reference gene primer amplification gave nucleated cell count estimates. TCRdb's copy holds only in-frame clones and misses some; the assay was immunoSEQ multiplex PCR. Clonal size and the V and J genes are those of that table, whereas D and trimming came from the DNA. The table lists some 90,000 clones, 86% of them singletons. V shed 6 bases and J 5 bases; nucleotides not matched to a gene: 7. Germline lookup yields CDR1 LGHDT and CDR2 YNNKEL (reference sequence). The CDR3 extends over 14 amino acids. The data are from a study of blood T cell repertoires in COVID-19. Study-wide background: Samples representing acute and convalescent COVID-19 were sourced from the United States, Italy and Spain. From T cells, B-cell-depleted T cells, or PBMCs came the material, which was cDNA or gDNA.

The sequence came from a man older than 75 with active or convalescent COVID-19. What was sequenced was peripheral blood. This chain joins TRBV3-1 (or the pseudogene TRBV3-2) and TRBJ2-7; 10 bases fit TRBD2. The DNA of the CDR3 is TGTGCCAGCAGTCGTAGCGGGAGGAGCCACGAGCAGTACTTC. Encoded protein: CASSRSGRSHEQYF.